Listed below are T cell receptor beta chains from one sample, sequenced in a study of somatic mutations in cytotoxic T cells in rheumatoid arthritis. Using immunoSEQ multiplex PCR, the repertoire was profiled, and TCRdb retains in-frame clones only, with some absent. Altogether some 14,000 clones are present, 80% to 95% being singletons, with the ten largest covering more than 15%. Sequenced: CD4+ T cells sorted from blood. Receptors originate from a man between 65 and 85 years old with rheumatoid arthritis. The CDR3 runs from the conserved cysteine through the conserved F or W. D genes are given only for firm matches. Part of the rows lack a size; the others show once, few, many or a class for expanded clones.

TRBJ2-2	-	-	TRBV5-4	TGTGCCAGCACGCTCTCGCAGGGCACCGGGGAGCTGTTTTTT	CASTLSQGTGELFF
TRBJ1-4	-	-	TRBV6-1	TGTGCCGGAAAGACGGGAGGGGAAAAACTGTTTTTT	CAGKTGGEKLFF
TRBJ2-1	TRBD2	-	TRBV4-1	TGCGCCAGCAGCCCCCCTAGCGGGAGGCTGAATGAGCAGTTCTTC	CASSPPSGRLNEQFF
TRBJ2-1	-	-	TRBV18	TGTGCCAGCTCACCAGACTTTGGGGGGAATGAGCAGTTCTTC	CASSPDFGGNEQFF
TRBJ2-7	TRBD1	-	TRBV6-4	TGTGCCAGCAGTGTTGGACAGGGTCCCTCCTACGAGCAGTACTTC	CASSVGQGPSYEQYF
TRBJ2-6	-	-	TRBV2	TGTGCCAGCAGTTCAGACTCTGGGGCCAACGTCCTGACTTTC	CASSSDSGANVLTF
TRBJ2-7	TRBD2	-	TRBV27	TGTGCCAGCAGATTAGCGGGGGCCTACGAGCAGTACTTC	CASRLAGAYEQYF
TRBJ2-7	-	-	TRBV19	TGTGCCAGTAGTATTTCAGGGACTGCGTCCTACGAGCAGTACTTC	CASSISGTASYEQYF
TRBJ2-2	-	-	TRBV29-1	TGCAGCGCCACAGGGTCAGCGAACACCGGGGAGCTGTTTTTT	CSATGSANTGELFF
TRBJ2-1	TRBD2	-	TRBV7-8	TGTGCCAGCAGCATCACTAGCGGCAATGAGCAGTTCTTC	CASSITSGNEQFF
TRBJ2-1	TRBD1	-	TRBV4-1	TGCGCCAGCAGCCAAGGGACAGGGGGCGGCTACAATGAGCAGTTCTTC	CASSQGTGGGYNEQFF
TRBJ2-3	-	-	TRBV6-1	TGTGCCAGCAGTGAGACTCGCGATACGCAGTATTTT	CASSETRDTQYF
TRBJ2-7	TRBD2	few	TRBV4-1	TGCGCCAGCAGCCAAGCTGGACTAGCGGGAGGGCGGAGTGGCAACGAGCAGTACTTC	CASSQAGLAGGRSGNEQYF
TRBJ2-7	-	-	TRBV27	TGTGCCAGCAGTTTTAAGCGGGTGAGCTCCTACGAGCAGTACTTC	CASSFKRVSSYEQYF
TRBJ2-1	-	-	TRBV5-1	TGCGCCAGCAGCTTGGCCGAGGCTGGTCCGTACAATGAGCAGTTCTTC	CASSLAEAGPYNEQFF
TRBJ2-7	-	-	TRBV5-5	TGTGCCAGCAGCCCGGGACTCCCACCAAACTCCTACGAGCAGTACTTC	CASSPGLPPNSYEQYF
TRBJ2-3	TRBD2	-	TRBV6-5	TGTGCCAGCAGTTACTCTGCTAGCGGGGGCACAGATACGCAGTATTTT	CASSYSASGGTDTQYF
TRBJ1-1	-	-	TRBV18	TGTGCCAGCTCACCTTCGCAGGGTGAAGCTTTCTTT	CASSPSQGEAFF
TRBJ1-4	-	-	TRBV4-1	TGCGCCAGCAGCCAAGTGGGGGGGGCTAATGAAAAACTGTTTTTT	CASSQVGGANEKLFF
TRBJ2-7	TRBD1	-	TRBV15	TGTGCCACCAGCAGAGCTTGGGACAGGGGCACCTACGAGCAGTACTTC	CATSRAWDRGTYEQYF
TRBJ1-1	TRBD1	-	TRBV14	TGTGCCAGCAGACAAACAGGGGGCGCGAGGAACACTGAAGCTTTCTTT	CASRQTGGARNTEAFF
TRBJ1-1	-	-	TRBV5-1	TGCGCCAGCAGCTTCGGGGGGATGAACACTGAAGCTTTCTTT	CASSFGGMNTEAFF
TRBJ2-1	TRBD2	-	TRBV27	TGTGCCAGCAGTCCTAGAGCGGGAGGGCCAGGTGAGCAGTTCTTC	CASSPRAGGPGEQFF
TRBJ2-7	-	once	TRBV11-2	TGTGCCAGCAGCCGAAACGCAGTCTACGAGCAGTACTTC	CASSRNAVYEQYF
TRBJ1-5	-	-	TRBV19	TGTGCCAGTAGTATAAGTGGGCCCAGGGGCAATCAGCCCCAGCATTTT	CASSISGPRGNQPQHF
TRBJ1-3	-	-	TRBV19	TGTGCCAGTAGTAAGAGGAGTCGAAGAGGGCCTAGCTCTGGAAACACCATATATTTT	CASSKRSRRGPSSGNTIYF
TRBJ2-5	TRBD1	-	TRBV5-1	TGCGCCAGCAGCTCCGGGACAGGTGAAGAGACCCAGTACTTC	CASSSGTGEETQYF
TRBJ1-5	-	-	TRBV5-3	TGTGCCAGAAGCTCAGGGTGGGTCAGCAATCAGCCCCAGCATTTT	CARSSGWVSNQPQHF
TRBJ1-3	-	-	TRBV10-3	TGTGCCATCAAGGACTCAGGAAACACCATATATTTT	CAIKDSGNTIYF
TRBJ2-7	TRBD1	-	TRBV7-9	TGTGCCAGCAAGAGACAGGGGGCCTACGAGCAGTACTTC	CASKRQGAYEQYF
TRBJ2-6	TRBD2	-	TRBV19	TGTGCCAGTAGCGGTACTAGCGGGAGGGGCTCTGGGGCCAACGTCCTGACTTTC	CASSGTSGRGSGANVLTF
TRBJ1-1	-	few	TRBV7-9	TGTGCCAGCAGACCTCCGAGGAGGTTGGGGACTGAAGCTTTCTTT	CASRPPRRLGTEAFF
TRBJ2-3	-	-	TRBV28	TGTGCCAGCAGCCCGGGGAGCACAGATACGCAGTATTTT	CASSPGSTDTQYF
TRBJ2-2	TRBD1	once	TRBV14	TGTGCCAGCAGCCAAGTAGTAGGGACAGGGAAGCCCGGGGAGCTGTTTTTT	CASSQVVGTGKPGELFF
TRBJ2-5	-	-	TRBV5-1	TGCGCCAGCAGCTCCTGGGAGCAAGAGACCCAGTACTTC	CASSSWEQETQYF
TRBJ2-7	TRBD2	-	TRBV11-1	TGTGCCAGCAGCTTAGTTCCGACTAGCGGCACCTACGAGCAGTACTTC	CASSLVPTSGTYEQYF
TRBJ2-5	TRBD2	once	TRBV4-1	TGCGCCAGCAGCCAAGAGGGACTAGCGGGAGCGGAGACCCAGTACTTC	CASSQEGLAGAETQYF
TRBJ2-7	-	-	TRBV30	TGTGCCTGGAGTCGGCAGGGGAGCTCCTACGAGCAGTACTTC	CAWSRQGSSYEQYF
TRBJ2-6	-	-	TRBV18	TGTGCCAGCTCACCCACAGGGAGCTGGGCCAACGTCCTGACTTTC	CASSPTGSWANVLTF
TRBJ1-2	TRBD1	-	TRBV9	TGTGCCAGCAGCCCCGGACAGGGGGCTGGCTACACCTTC	CASSPGQGAGYTF
TRBJ2-7	-	-	TRBV2	TGTGCCAGCAGGGAGAATGGCTACGAGCAGTACTTC	CASRENGYEQYF
TRBJ2-7	TRBD2	-	TRBV28	TGTGCCAGCAGTTTTCCCAGCGGGAGTCTCTACGAGCAGTACTTC	CASSFPSGSLYEQYF
TRBJ1-2	TRBD1	-	TRBV5-1	TGCGCCAGCAGCTTGGGCGGGGGACAGGATGGCTACACCTTC	CASSLGGGQDGYTF
TRBJ2-1	TRBD2	-	TRBV2	TGTGCCAGCAGTGACTCACTAGCGGGATACAATGAGCAGTTCTTC	CASSDSLAGYNEQFF
TRBJ2-7	TRBD2	-	TRBV28	TGTGCCAGTTGGGGTGGGGGGGGAACCGAGCAGTACTTC	CASWGGGGTEQYF
TRBJ1-3	-	-	TRBV11-2	TGTGCCAGCAGCCCGCGGGACTCTGGAAACACCATATATTTT	CASSPRDSGNTIYF
TRBJ1-3	-	once	TRBV18	TGTGCCAGCTCACCACCGTCGGGTTCGGGAAACACCATATATTTT	CASSPPSGSGNTIYF
TRBJ1-4	-	-	TRBV10-1	TGCGCCAGCAGTGACGGAGTTAGTGAAAAACTGTTTTTT	CASSDGVSEKLFF
TRBJ1-2	TRBD1	-	TRBV2	TGTGCCAGCAGAACAGGGGGGGACTATGGCTACACCTTC	CASRTGGDYGYTF
TRBJ2-7	-	once	TRBV28	TGTGCCAGCAGTTTACCCCGAGGGACTTCGCCCTACGAGCAGTACTTC	CASSLPRGTSPYEQYF
TRBJ1-1	TRBD1	-	TRBV5-6	TGTGCCAGCAGCTTACAGGGGGAAGCTTTCTTT	CASSLQGEAFF
TRBJ1-3	TRBD1	-	TRBV30	TGTGCCTGGGCAGGGGGTTTCGCTGGAAACACCATATATTTT	CAWAGGFAGNTIYF
TRBJ2-3	-	-	TRBV6-1	TGTGCCAGCAGTGAAGCATCAGGGCCGAGAGATACGCAGTATTTT	CASSEASGPRDTQYF
TRBJ1-4	TRBD1	once	TRBV5-1	TGCGCCAGCAGCTTGGGAGTCGGGACAGGGCTAACTAATGAAAAACTGTTTTTT	CASSLGVGTGLTNEKLFF
TRBJ2-1	TRBD2	-	TRBV19	TGTGCCAGTAGTACAATCGCTGCTAGCGGGAGGGGCGAGCAGTTCTTC	CASSTIAASGRGEQFF
TRBJ1-1	TRBD1	-	TRBV27	TGTGCCAGCAGAAAAACAGGGGCCAACACTGAAGCTTTCTTT	CASRKTGANTEAFF
TRBJ1-3	-	-	TRBV19	TGTGCCAGTACCATGGGGGGTCACTCTGGAAACACCATATATTTT	CASTMGGHSGNTIYF
TRBJ1-1	TRBD1	-	TRBV27	TGTGCCAGCAGTTTATACGGGACAGGGGGGGGAACTGAAGCTTTCTTT	CASSLYGTGGGTEAFF
TRBJ2-5	-	-	TRBV2	TGTGCCAGCACCAGGGGTTTCCCAGAGACCCAGTACTTC	CASTRGFPETQYF
TRBJ1-5	-	-	TRBV2	TGTGCCAGCAGTGGGGGCCTAAATCAGCCCCAGCATTTT	CASSGGLNQPQHF